The clone carrying this T cell receptor beta chain occurred once. Its cognate antigen is unknown. Trimming left V 1 base short and J 8 bases short, with 12 bases between. The CDR3 spans 15 residues. The germline V gene encodes CDR1 LNHDA and CDR2 SQIVND (reference sequence). This entry is derived from a study of T cell responses to AZD1222 COVID-19 vaccine. Study results and limitations: Only a handful of AZD1222 recipients, more than five in all, had baseline seropositivity. Clonal diversity was possibly underestimated, and white British individuals and females predominated among donors.

Clones were sequenced by immunoSEQ multiplex PCR, and TCRdb holds only the in-frame ones, with some missing. The sample records about 110,000 clones, 70% to 90% being singletons. The source was peripheral blood, collected on day 0 of AZD1222 vaccination. The TCR comes from an adult in good health. The chain links TRBV19 to TRBJ1-6; tentative D call: TRBD1 (6 bases). CDR3 sequence reads: CASSIGFHRDSPLHF. Here the CDR3 DNA reads TGTGCCAGTAGTATAGGCTTTCACAGGGATTCACCCCTCCACTTT. The whole variable domain, filled in from reference TRBV19 and TRBJ1-6, reads DGGITQSPKYLFRKEGQNVTLSCEQNLNHDAMYWYRQDPGQGLRLIYYSQIVNDFQKGDIAEGYSVSREKKESFPLTVTSAQKNPTAFYLCASSIGFHRDSPLHFGNGTRLTVT.